This T cell receptor (beta chain) stems from a study of T-cell memory formation after mild COVID-19. Concerning this clonotype: Its antigen remains unknown.

Study observations and caveats: Some responding clones appeared in pre-infection memory, suggesting cross-reactive memory joined. Contracting clones localized mainly to CM and EM when CD4+ and mainly to EMRA when CD8+.

This CDR3 spans 14 amino acids. The germline gives CDR1 SGHNT, CDR2 YYREEE (reference sequence). V was trimmed by 1 base and J by 7 bases, leaving 13 bases between them. TCRdb passed the 5' RACE reads through MiXCR, listing each CDR3 protein once. Altogether 430,000 or so distinct CDR3 sequences are present, 20% to 30% being singletons, with the ten largest covering roughly an eighth. This receptor was taken from an adult woman who had mild COVID-19 (a few samples of this study predate the infection). Cell type and time point are not known. The genes are TRBV5-4 and TRBJ2-3; a possible D gene is TRBD2 (6 bases). Material for sequencing was PBMCs or a T cell subset sorted from them (not recorded which). CDR3 protein: CASSLPSGTYTQYF. The CDR3 DNA follows: TGTGCCAGCAGCTTGCCCTCCGGGACTTATACGCAGTATTTT.